The clone carrying this TCR beta chain was counted once. V dropped 2 bases and J dropped 4; count of bases not matched to a gene: 3. Germline CDR1 and CDR2: MNHEY and SMNVEV (reference sequence). The CDR3 runs 15 residues. The sample is drawn from a study of blood T cell repertoires in COVID-19. In the study overall: From T cells, B-cell-depleted T cells, or PBMCs came the material, which was cDNA or gDNA.

Per the study methods: Amplified reference gene primers provided the basis for estimating nucleated cell counts. The protocol was immunoSEQ multiplex PCR, while the TCRdb copy is restricted to in-frame clones and leaves out a portion. The V and J calls and clone size come from that table; D and trimming were worked out from the DNA. The table records hundreds of thousands of clones, approximately 80% of them present only once. The sequence was collected from a woman older than 75 with acute or convalescent COVID-19. The J gene is TRBJ2-7, the V gene TRBV27; 12 bases fit TRBD2. The source material was peripheral blood. Written as DNA, the CDR3 is TGTGCCAGCAGTTTACTAGCGGGAGGGACGTACGAGCAGTACTTC. Translation: CASSLLAGGTYEQYF.